Included here is one T cell receptor beta chain sequence, with context. Its binding antigen is unknown. It has no much larger one-base neighbor in the sample; base qualities were not kept. A total of roughly 31 patients with locally advanced or metastatic urothelial carcinoma, treated at Memorial Sloan Kettering on a trial protocol, made up the cohort. Peripheral blood mononuclear cells were collected pretreatment and during treatment, with between 1 and 8 total time points obtained per patient. The Qiagen DNeasy Blood extraction kit was used to purify genomic DNA from total PBMCs and tumor samples. PBMCs were collected pretreatment and during treatment and were isolated and stored as previously described. The entry originates in a study of PD-L1 blockade in urothelial cancer (dated by TCRdb to about 2017). A note on the overall study: Every patient began therapy in the mid-2010s and was given atezolizumab 1,200 mg intravenously every 3 weeks. Progression-free survival longer than 6 months counted as durable clinical benefit, and TCR features were additionally tested against both progression-free and overall survival. Nine patients achieved durable clinical benefit and about 22 did not. About 85% of the roughly 30 patients were males with bladder-origin urothelial cancer, and about 60% of the 29 reported a prior smoking history. Patients had an ECOG performance status of 0 or 1 and had received between 0 and 3 prior chemotherapy regimens. Blood samples gave median yields of around 150,000 T cells and 80,000 to 90,000 unique TCRs, along with a median clonality of around 0.08. Approximately 29 patients had pretreatment blood TCR-seq, roughly 24 had at least one posttreatment blood collection, and roughly 24 had tumor TCR-seq. In the same patients, whole exome sequencing and RNA sequencing of pretreatment tumors were performed in addition to TCR sequencing. Pretreatment tumor samples, along with matched peripheral blood serially collected before and after atezolizumab treatment, were subjected to TCR sequencing. Somatic, immune and clinical correlates of response to PD-L1 blockade with atezolizumab in urothelial cancer were the focus of an exploratory multi-omic analysis. Blood samples were analyzed 3 weeks after the start of treatment (second dose) and 6 weeks after the start of treatment. Paper-wide results and their limitations: Among patients with durable benefit, tumor-associated TCR clones showed greater expansion in peripheral blood 3 weeks after treatment started (n ≈ 24, p = 0.022). Improved progression-free and overall survival was associated with having pretreatment peripheral blood TCR clonality below the median. Because the sample size was small (n of about 27) and many of the analyses were exploratory, the results are meant to be hypothesis-generating.

Synthetic TCR analog templates were spiked into each PCR to estimate absolute template abundance from read counts. Using the immunoSEQ assay, TCRbeta CDR3 regions were amplified from genomic DNA with bias-controlled V and J gene primers. Sequencing of rearranged TCRbeta segments was done at approximately 20X coverage. The study's processing was this. Sequencing errors were corrected by clustering and CDR3s were annotated against IMGT to assign V, D and J genes. Only productive TCRbeta rearrangements were used in downstream analyses, excluding out-of-frame or stop-codon sequences. Clonality was computed as one minus Shannon entropy normalized by the log of the number of unique productive sequences. Clones differing between time points or between blood and tumor were identified using Fisher's exact test with Benjamini-Hochberg correction, with an adjusted p below 0.01 applied as the threshold. In TCRdb, the immuneACCESS table is reduced to in-frame sequences with V and J assigned. These tables do not hold every clone; where another copy was compared, an unresolved V gene accounts for under half, and the others remain unexplained. V, J and clone size were drawn from that table, and D and trimming were deduced from the DNA. The sample table records around 70,000 clones; 84% of these occur just once. The top ten clones comprise 4.7% of the sample.

In the germline V gene, CDR1 corresponds to SQVTM and CDR2 to ANQGSEA. The CDR3 covers 12 residues, taking in both the cysteine and the phenylalanine. Only the CDR3 portion is preserved as DNA: 36 bases, with reading frame beginning at the first base. From V the trimming removes 4 bases and from J it removes 9 bases, while the gene matches leave 6 bases of the junction unaccounted for. This specimen was PBMCs, taken around atezolizumab (anti-PD-L1) treatment. The clonotype was recovered from a man in his 70s with urothelial cancer. Recombination joined TRBV29-1 with TRBJ2-1; 7 bases in between match TRBD2. The DNA sequence follows: TGCAGCGTTGGTGGGGGGGGAGTTGAGCAGTTCTTC. Its translation reads: CSVGGGGVEQFF.